Shown below are 4 T cell receptor beta chains from a single sample sequenced in a study of T cells in localized non-small cell lung cancer. TCRdb's table, derived via immunoSEQ multiplex PCR, lists solely in-frame clones and lacks some. This table has tens of thousands of clones, approximately 85% appearing once. The sample was peripheral blood, taken before any cancer treatment. These receptors were collected from a female donor aged 60 or older with stage I lung adenocarcinoma.

This clone was counted a few times. The chain uses TRBV18 and TRBJ2-5; D gene unclear. The V gene's germline CDR1 is KGHSH and CDR2 LQKENI. V dropped 0 bases and J dropped 5 bases, with 7 bases sitting between them. CDR3 size: 13 residues. In nucleotides, the CDR3 is TGTGCCAGCTCACCACCAGGAGTGGAGACCCAGTACTTC. It specifies CASSPPGVETQYF.

V usage is TRBV19 and J usage is TRBJ1-1; possible D gene TRBD1, 6 bases. V lost 4 bases, J lost 2 bases, and 11 bases lay in between. The CDR3 length is 14 residues. CDR1 and CDR2 (germline): LNHDA, SQIVND (reference sequence). The CDR3 nucleotides are TGTGCCAGTAGTACCAGAGGGGGAAACACTGAAGCTTTCTTT. This encodes CASSTRGGNTEAFF. The full variable domain, with the rest looked up from reference TRBV19 and TRBJ1-1, is DGGITQSPKYLFRKEGQNVTLSCEQNLNHDAMYWYRQDPGQGLRLIYYSQIVNDFQKGDIAEGYSVSREKKESFPLTVTSAQKNPTAFYLCASSTRGGNTEAFFGQGTRLTVV.

The chain joins TRBV11-2 to TRBJ1-5, with D possibly TRBD1 on 5 matching bases. The length of the CDR3 is 14 residues. Germline CDR1 is SGHAT and CDR2 is FQNNGV. The V gene lost 5 bases and the J gene lost 7 bases, with 15 bases spanning the gap. The CDR3 here is CASSPGTARQPQHF. The CDR3 DNA reads TGTGCCAGCAGCCCAGGGACCGCAAGACAGCCCCAGCATTTT.

The CDR3 nucleotides are TGCGCCAGCAGCCAAGAAGGTCCGGGTCTTGAAGCTTTCTTT. It is translated as CASSQEGPGLEAFF. The chain has TRBV4-1 and TRBJ1-1, with unresolved D. V lost 0 bases and J 7 bases, leaving 12 bases between the germline ends. Germline-derived CDR1 and CDR2 are MGHRA and YSYEKL. The length of the CDR3 is 14 residues.